This TCR beta chain derives from a study of blood T cell repertoires in COVID-19. About the research overall: The United States, Italy and Spain supplied acute and convalescent COVID-19 samples. PBMCs, B-cell-depleted T cells, or T cells provided the cDNA or gDNA that made up the material.

Measured with immunoSEQ multiplex PCR; TCRdb has only the in-frame clones, and not every one. The data hold approximately 200,000 clones, with around 83% observed a single time. The receptor was isolated from a woman between 45 and 60 years old with acute or convalescent COVID-19. Sequencing was done on a sample of peripheral blood.

In DNA form, the CDR3 reads TGTGCCAGCAGTTTAGTCCGGGGTAATTCACCCCTCCACTTT. Translation: CASSLVRGNSPLHF. The chain is built from TRBV28 and TRBJ1-6; unclear D gene. Germline V gene data show CDR1 as MDHEN and CDR2 as SYDVKM. CDR3 size: 14 residues. The V end was cut by 2 bases, the J end by 6 bases, with 8 bases between.